The 13 T cell receptor beta chains given below trace back to one sample, sequenced in a study of monozygotic twins with inflammatory bowel disease (dated by TCRdb to between 2018 and 2020). Receptor libraries were prepared by 5' RACE. TCRdb names Illumina HiSeq 2500 as the instrument used. After reprocessing by TCRdb, each CDR3 protein sequence is one entry, and no DNA is given. This sample's table carries approximately 340,000 distinct CDR3 sequences. The ten biggest clones cover 2% to 2.5% of the sample. The sequenced sample consisted of blood. Every receptor here comes from a human donor with ulcerative colitis or Crohn's disease, or a healthy co-twin of an affected twin (not recorded which).

The rearrangement uses TRBV9 and TRBJ1-4. The CDR3 has 14 residues. The V gene's germline CDR1 is SGDLS and CDR2 YYNGEE. The CDR3 protein is CASSAWDSSEKLFF.

V usage is TRBV3-1 and J usage is TRBJ2-7. The CDR3 length is 11 residues. Germline values: CDR1 LGHDT, CDR2 YNNKEL (reference sequence). The CDR3 loop reads CASGPAYEQYF.

This rearrangement joins TRBV30 to TRBJ2-2; TCRdb designates TRBD1, a call that cannot be tested without DNA. CDR1 and CDR2 (germline): GTSNPN, SVGIG (reference sequence). This CDR3 comprises 16 residues. The CDR3 loop is CAWTQGWGSNTGELFF.

This chain connects TRBV11-2 to TRBJ2-7; TCRdb calls TRBD1, which cannot be checked without DNA. CDR3 size: 15 residues. Germline values: CDR1 SGHAT, CDR2 FQNNGV. CDR3 sequence reads: CASSLDTAGAYEQYF. The whole variable domain, filled in from reference TRBV11-2 and TRBJ2-7, reads EAGVAQSPRYKIIEKRQSVAFWCNPISGHATLYWYQQILGQGPKLLIQFQNNGVVDDSQLPKDRFSAERLKGVDSTLKIQPAKLEDSAVYLCASSLDTAGAYEQYFGPGTRLTVT.

The genes are TRBV7-2 and TRBJ1-2. Germline CDR1 SGHTA, CDR2 FQGNSA. The CDR3 runs 15 residues. The CDR3 is CASSPLGEAVYGYTF. Variable domain in full (rest from reference TRBV7-2 and TRBJ1-2): GAGVSQSPSNKVTEKGKDVELRCDPISGHTALYWYRQSLGQGLEFLIYFQGNSAPDKSGLPSDRFSAERTGGSVSTLTIQRTQQEDSAVYLCASSPLGEAVYGYTFGSGTRLTVV.

The V and J genes are TRBV28 and TRBJ2-1; TCRdb's assignment of TRBD2 cannot be checked, as there is no DNA. CDR1 MDHEN and CDR2 SYDVKM come from the germline V gene. The CDR3 is 14 amino acids. The CDR3 loop reads CASSSGGIHNEQFF.

The chain is built from TRBV10-2 and TRBJ2-7; TCRdb's assignment of TRBD2 cannot be checked, as there is no DNA. The CDR3 loop spans 15 amino acids. Germline lookup yields CDR1 WSHSY and CDR2 SAAADI. This chain's CDR3 is CASSERLAAAYEQYF.

The V and J genes are TRBV20-1 and TRBJ2-3; TCRdb proposes TRBD1, but this gene call is untestable without DNA. The CDR3 loop spans 13 amino acids. CDR1 is DFQATT, CDR2 SNEGSKA, per germline (reference sequence). CDR3 loop: CSAHRQGADTQYF.

The genes are TRBV12-3 or TRBV12-4 and TRBJ2-2; TCRdb names TRBD1, which stays unverified in the absence of DNA. The length of the CDR3 is 16 residues. This CDR3 reads CASSNPGTENTGELFF.

This sequence joins TRBV20-1 and TRBJ2-5; TCRdb picks TRBD1, but there is no DNA to check that call. The CDR3 consists of 14 residues. CDR1 and CDR2 from the germline V gene are DFQATT and SNEGSKA (reference sequence). CDR3 protein: CSAKTGTAQETQYF.

The chain recombines TRBV9 with TRBJ2-5; TCRdb lists TRBD1, though no DNA is available to test this call. The CDR3 length is 13 residues. CDR1 and CDR2 (germline): SGDLS, YYNGEE. CDR3 protein: CASSVGPGETQYF. The full variable domain, completed using reference TRBV9 and TRBJ2-5, is DSGVTQTPKHLITATGQRVTLRCSPRSGDLSVYWYQQSLDQGLQFLIQYYNGEERAKGNILERFSAQQFPDLHSELNLSSLELGDSALYFCASSVGPGETQYFGPGTRLLVL.

The gene calls are TRBV15 and TRBJ1-4. The CDR3 runs to 15 residues. CDR1 is LNHNV and CDR2 is YYDKDF in the germline V gene (reference sequence). CDR3: CAISRENSRREKLFF.

The chain's CDR3 is CASSQAWGGYGYTF. The chain couples TRBV4-3 to TRBJ1-2; the D call of TRBD1 rests on TCRdb alone, since no DNA is present to check it. The CDR3 covers 14 residues. Germline V gene data show CDR1 as LGHNA and CDR2 as YSLEER.